This TCR beta chain came from a study of control samples from healthy donors and cancer patients. Germline lookup yields CDR1 SGHRS and CDR2 YFSETQ. Trimming took 6 bases from V and 9 from J; bases not matched to a gene: 9. The CDR3 spans 14 residues. The table came from immunoSEQ multiplex PCR; TCRdb's copy has only in-frame clones and leaves some out. The sample has under 100,000 clones, around nine tenths seen once; the top ten hold under 10%. The rearrangement uses TRBV5-1 and TRBJ1-6; 7 bases map to TRBD1. This TCR derives from a woman in her fifties or sixties with colorectal cancer. Material for sequencing was PBMCs. CDR3 nucleotides: TGCGCCAGCACTCCCGGGACAGTCTTTTCACCCCTCCACTTT. This encodes CASTPGTVFSPLHF.